The rows below give T cell receptor beta chains drawn from one sample of a study of beta chain features in type 1 diabetes. This table comes from immunoSEQ multiplex PCR, and its TCRdb copy is limited to in-frame clones, with some not included. The sample yields about 260,000 clones, over 20% seen once. Sequencing was done on a sample of naive CD4+ T cells from blood. The receptors stem from a woman aged 40 to 50 with type 1 diabetes. The CDR3 runs from the conserved cysteine through the conserved F or W. The D gene is left open where the match is weak. A row's size may be missing; if present it is once, few, many or a size class.

clone_size	v_call	d_call	j_call	cdr3_nt	cdr3_aa
-	TRBV30	-	TRBJ2-5	TGTGCCTGGGTCCCCCAGGCGGGCCAAGAGACCCAGTACTTC	CAWVPQAGQETQYF
-	TRBV7-9	-	TRBJ2-7	TGTGCCAGCAGCTTAGCCGCGGGGACGCTGACCTACGAGCAGTACTTC	CASSLAAGTLTYEQYF
-	TRBV29-1	-	TRBJ1-2	TGCAGCGGAAGCCTCCAAGCTAACTATGGCTACACCTTC	CSGSLQANYGYTF
few	TRBV25-1	TRBD2	TRBJ2-5	TGTGCCAGCAGTGGAATAGCGGGAGGAGGGTCCCAGTACTTC	CASSGIAGGGSQYF
-	TRBV10-3	-	TRBJ1-3	TGTGCCATCAGTGATGGGAGGAATGGAAACACCATATATTTT	CAISDGRNGNTIYF
few	TRBV9	TRBD2	TRBJ2-5	TGTGCCAGCAGCGTAGGGCCCAGCGGGGGGCCAGAGACCCAGTACTTC	CASSVGPSGGPETQYF
-	TRBV5-4	TRBD2	TRBJ2-7	TGTGCCAGCAGCTTAGCGGGAGGGCTCGATGTGAACGAGCAGTACTTC	CASSLAGGLDVNEQYF
few	TRBV30	TRBD2	TRBJ2-3	TGTGCCTGGCATACTAGCGGGGGAACAGATACGCAGTATTTT	CAWHTSGGTDTQYF
-	TRBV7-9	TRBD2	TRBJ2-1	TGTGCCAGCAGCCGTGGACTAGCGGGGTGGGGTAATGAGCAGTTCTTC	CASSRGLAGWGNEQFF
few	TRBV7-3	-	TRBJ2-7	TGTGCCAGCAGCACCACGTCTCCCGGCGAGCAGTACTTC	CASSTTSPGEQYF
few	TRBV30	TRBD1	TRBJ1-1	TGTGCCTGGAGCTTGACAGGGAGAGGGGAAGCTTTCTTT	CAWSLTGRGEAFF
-	TRBV5-6	TRBD2	TRBJ2-5	TGTGCCAGCAGCCCGGGACTACAAGAGACCCAGTACTTC	CASSPGLQETQYF
-	TRBV5-1	-	TRBJ2-1	TGCGCCAGCAGCAGACCGGGACTTACGACCAATGAGCAGTTCTTC	CASSRPGLTTNEQFF
-	TRBV5-1	-	TRBJ2-1	TGCGCCAGCAGCTTCAGCGAACGTGAGCAGTTCTTC	CASSFSEREQFF
few	TRBV4-3	-	TRBJ2-1	TGCGCCAGCAGCCAAATCCAGGACACCTACAATGAGCAGTTCTTC	CASSQIQDTYNEQFF
-	TRBV29-1	TRBD1	TRBJ1-1	TGCAGCGTAGACAGGGGAATTAACACTGAAGCTTTCTTT	CSVDRGINTEAFF
-	TRBV29-1	TRBD1	TRBJ1-1	TGCAGCGTCAAGTTATCCGGGACAGGCGAAGCTTTCTTT	CSVKLSGTGEAFF
-	TRBV29-1	-	TRBJ2-7	TGCAGCGTTGACGAGTTGGATGCGGGGAACGAGCAGTACTTC	CSVDELDAGNEQYF
-	TRBV23-1	TRBD1	TRBJ1-2	TGCGCCGGGAAGGGAACCTGGACAGGGAGTAAGCTCAACTATGGCTACACCTTC	CAGKGTWTGSKLNYGYTF
few	TRBV29-1	TRBD2	TRBJ2-1	TGCAGCGTGGCCCCGGGACTAGCCAATGAGCAGTTCTTC	CSVAPGLANEQFF
-	TRBV7-2	-	TRBJ2-1	TGTGCCAGCAGCTTATCGGGATTGTCCTACAATGAGCAGTTCTTC	CASSLSGLSYNEQFF
-	TRBV30	TRBD1	TRBJ2-6	TGTGCCTGGAGAAGGACAGGGGGCGCTGGGGCCAACGTCCTGACTTTC	CAWRRTGGAGANVLTF
-	TRBV9	TRBD1	TRBJ1-1	TGTGCCAGCAGCTTCGGACAGGCAGCAGAAGCTTTCTTT	CASSFGQAAEAFF
few	TRBV9	-	TRBJ1-1	TGTGCCAGCAGCGTAGCGATCGGGGCTGAAGCTTTCTTT	CASSVAIGAEAFF
-	TRBV28	-	TRBJ1-2	TGTGCCAGCAGTTTTCCACAGGGACACTATGGCTACACCTTC	CASSFPQGHYGYTF
-	TRBV2	-	TRBJ2-3	TGTGCCAGCAGTTCCCAGGGTGGTGATACGCAGTATTTT	CASSSQGGDTQYF
-	TRBV18	TRBD1	TRBJ2-5	TGTGCCAGCTCACCAGGGACAGGGGGCAGAGAGACCCAGTACTTC	CASSPGTGGRETQYF
few	TRBV28	-	TRBJ1-6	TGTGCCAGCAGTTTGACCCAGGGGATGAATTCACCCCTCCACTTT	CASSLTQGMNSPLHF
-	TRBV28	-	TRBJ2-3	TGTGCCAGCAGTTCCCGAGATACGCAGTATTTT	CASSSRDTQYF
-	TRBV2	-	TRBJ1-1	TGTGCCAGCAGTGTGGAGGAGAACACTGAAGCTTTCTTT	CASSVEENTEAFF
-	TRBV28	-	TRBJ1-5	TGTGCCAGCAGTTTCGTCGCGGGCGATCAGCCCCAGCATTTT	CASSFVAGDQPQHF
-	TRBV7-9	TRBD1	TRBJ1-5	TGTGCCAGCAGCGGAAACAGGGGGCAAGGCCAGCCCCAGCATTTT	CASSGNRGQGQPQHF
-	TRBV4-3	-	TRBJ2-3	TGCGCCAGCAGCCAAGATTACGGGTTCACAGATACGCAGTATTTT	CASSQDYGFTDTQYF
-	TRBV14	-	TRBJ2-2	TGTGCCAGCAGCCAGGAGAGGGTAGACACCGGGGAGCTGTTTTTT	CASSQERVDTGELFF
-	TRBV9	-	TRBJ1-4	TGTGCCAGCAGCGTAGCTTCTGCAACTAATGAAAAACTGTTTTTT	CASSVASATNEKLFF
few	TRBV10-3	TRBD1	TRBJ1-1	TGTGCCACCTCCGGGACAGGGGGCACTGAAGCTTTCTTT	CATSGTGGTEAFF